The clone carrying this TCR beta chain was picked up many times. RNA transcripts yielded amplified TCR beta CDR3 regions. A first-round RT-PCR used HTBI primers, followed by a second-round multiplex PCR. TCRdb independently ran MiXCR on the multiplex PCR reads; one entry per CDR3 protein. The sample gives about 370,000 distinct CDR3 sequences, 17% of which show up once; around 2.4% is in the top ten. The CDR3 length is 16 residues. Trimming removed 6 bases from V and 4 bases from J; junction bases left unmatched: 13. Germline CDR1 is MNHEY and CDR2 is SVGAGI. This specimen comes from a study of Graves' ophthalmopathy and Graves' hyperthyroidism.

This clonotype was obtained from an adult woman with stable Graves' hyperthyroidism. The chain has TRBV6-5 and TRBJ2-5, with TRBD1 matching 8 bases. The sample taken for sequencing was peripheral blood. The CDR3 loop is CASRHCRTGRRETQYF. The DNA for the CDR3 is TGTGCCAGCAGACACTGCCGGACAGGGAGGAGAGAGACCCAGTACTTC.